This is a list of T cell receptor beta chains from one sample in a study of cytomegalovirus exposure and HLA in healthy donors. Clones were sequenced by immunoSEQ multiplex PCR, and TCRdb holds only the in-frame ones, with some missing. The data show some 150,000 clones, around 79% seen once. Sequencing was done on a sample of PBMCs. Receptor source: a man aged 40-49 years in good health and CMV-seropositive. The CDR3 runs from the conserved cysteine through the conserved F or W. D genes are given only for firm matches. Clone sizes are given selectively: once, few, many, or a class where the clone is expanded.

.,15,TRBJ2-7,TRBV30,TRBD1,CAWSSLWDRAYEQYF,TGTGCCTGGTCATCCCTGTGGGACAGGGCCTACGAGCAGTACTTC
.,13,TRBJ1-1,TRBV19,.,CASSPGRRTEAFF,TGTGCCAGTAGTCCAGGGCGGAGAACTGAAGCTTTCTTT
once,14,TRBJ2-7,TRBV19,.,CASSKDRNSHEQYF,TGTGCCAGTAGCAAAGACAGGAATTCCCACGAGCAGTACTTC
.,15,TRBJ2-7,TRBV11-2,TRBD2,CASSAGTSWVNEQYF,TGTGCCAGCAGCGCAGGGACTAGCTGGGTGAACGAGCAGTACTTC
.,16,TRBJ1-2,TRBV5-4,TRBD1,CASSSTTGAREYGYTF,TGTGCCAGCAGCAGTACTACAGGGGCCAGAGAATATGGCTACACCTTC
.,13,TRBJ2-3,TRBV7-9,.,CASSLVLTDTQYF,TGTGCCAGCAGCTTAGTATTAACAGATACGCAGTATTTT
once,15,TRBJ2-3,TRBV7-7,.,CASSLGTLSTDTQYF,TGTGCCAGCAGCTTAGGGACACTGAGCACAGATACGCAGTATTTT
.,18,TRBJ2-3,TRBV5-6,TRBD1,CASTFAGQGARGTDTQYF,TGTGCCAGCACCTTTGCGGGACAGGGGGCGCGGGGAACAGATACGCAGTATTTT
few,19,TRBJ2-2,TRBV7-2,.,CASSTAGQGVGWGTGELFF,TGTGCCAGCAGCACTGCGGGGCAGGGGGTAGGATGGGGCACCGGGGAGCTGTTTTTT
.,12,TRBJ2-2,TRBV10-2,.,CASSEGPGELFF,TGCGCCAGCAGTGAGGGGCCCGGGGAGCTGTTTTTT
.,16,TRBJ2-3,TRBV19,TRBD2,CASSIVQAGGVDTQYF,TGTGCCAGTAGTATAGTTCAAGCGGGAGGAGTAGATACGCAGTATTTT
.,13,TRBJ2-1,TRBV7-2,.,CASSLMRDNEQFF,TGTGCCAGCAGCTTAATGCGAGACAATGAGCAGTTCTTC
.,17,TRBJ1-5,TRBV30,TRBD1,CAWSRGDRATIFQPQHF,TGTGCCTGGAGTAGGGGAGACAGGGCCACGATATTCCAGCCCCAGCATTTT
.,16,TRBJ2-7,TRBV6-6,.,CASSYLTGRKIYEQYF,TGTGCCAGCAGTTACCTAACAGGGAGAAAAATCTACGAGCAGTACTTC
once,17,TRBJ1-3,TRBV18,.,CASSPGTPYQSGNTIYF,TGTGCCAGCTCACCCGGGACACCTTATCAATCTGGAAACACCATATATTTT
.,14,TRBJ2-7,TRBV6-4,.,CASSEHDGSYEQYF,TGTGCCAGCAGTGAGCATGATGGTTCCTACGAGCAGTACTTC
.,16,TRBJ2-3,TRBV9,TRBD2,CASSVTSASDTDTQYF,TGTGCCAGCAGCGTAACTAGCGCAAGTGACACAGATACGCAGTATTTT
once,15,TRBJ1-5,TRBV28,TRBD1,CASSLAQGAYQPQHF,TGTGCCAGCAGTCTCGCACAGGGGGCTTATCAGCCCCAGCATTTT
.,15,TRBJ2-7,TRBV5-6,TRBD1,CASSSTGTVLYEQYF,TGTGCCAGCAGCTCAACCGGGACAGTTTTGTACGAGCAGTACTTC
.,16,TRBJ2-7,TRBV19,TRBD2,CASAPRGRAKAYEQYF,TGTGCCAGTGCCCCCCGCGGGAGGGCCAAGGCCTACGAGCAGTACTTC
.,12,TRBJ2-1,TRBV27,.,CASSNIDNEQFF,TGTGCCAGCAGTAATATAGATAATGAGCAGTTCTTC
.,16,TRBJ2-3,TRBV11-3,TRBD1,CASSGRTGKRGDTQYF,TGTGCCAGCAGCGGCCGGACAGGGAAAAGGGGGGATACGCAGTATTTT
few,15,TRBJ2-6,TRBV10-3,.,CASSRGSSGANVLTF,TGTGCCAGCAGCCGAGGCTCGTCTGGGGCCAACGTCCTGACTTTC
.,15,TRBJ1-2,TRBV28,TRBD1,CASSLYGTEQYGYTF,TGTGCCAGCAGTTTATACGGGACAGAACAATATGGCTACACCTTC
.,13,TRBJ1-6,TRBV2,TRBD1,CASSQGAYSPLHF,TGTGCCAGCAGTCAGGGGGCATATTCACCCCTCCACTTT
.,14,TRBJ2-3,TRBV30,TRBD2,CAWKRAGATDTQYF,TGTGCCTGGAAGAGAGCGGGAGCCACAGATACGCAGTATTTT
.,16,TRBJ1-2,TRBV19,.,CASSLRSGQSDYGYTF,TGTGCCAGTAGTCTCCGGTCTGGACAGTCAGACTATGGCTACACCTTC
.,15,TRBJ2-1,TRBV7-2,.,CASSLSEGAYNEQFF,TGTGCCAGCAGCTTATCCGAGGGAGCCTACAATGAGCAGTTCTTC
.,14,TRBJ1-4,TRBV27,.,CASSLLRANEKLFF,TGTGCCAGCAGTTTGCTGCGGGCTAATGAAAAACTGTTTTTT
.,14,TRBJ2-7,TRBV10-2,TRBD1,CATYRGLGSYEQYF,TGCGCCACGTACAGGGGATTGGGCTCCTACGAGCAGTACTTC
.,15,TRBJ1-3,TRBV6-5,.,CASSSPAGQRNTIYF,TGTGCCAGCAGTTCCCCGGCAGGACAGAGAAACACCATATATTTT
.,15,TRBJ1-1,TRBV27,.,CASSLLARELTEAFF,TGTGCCAGCAGTTTATTGGCACGGGAGTTGACTGAAGCTTTCTTT
.,14,TRBJ2-3,TRBV6-1,TRBD2,CASRASGGTDTQYF,TGTGCCAGCAGAGCGAGCGGGGGCACAGATACGCAGTATTTT
.,15,TRBJ2-7,TRBV6-5,.,CASSYEAGKTYEQYF,TGTGCCAGCAGTTATGAGGCAGGGAAGACCTACGAGCAGTACTTC
.,16,TRBJ1-2,TRBV15,.,CATSRDLAVDSYGYTF,TGTGCCACCAGCAGAGATCTGGCTGTCGACAGCTATGGCTACACCTTC
.,13,TRBJ1-5,TRBV6-5,.,CASSYGLNQPQHF,TGTGCCAGCAGTTACGGCCTCAATCAGCCCCAGCATTTT
once,14,TRBJ2-7,TRBV9,TRBD1,CASAADRGGNEQYF,TGTGCCAGCGCCGCCGACAGGGGAGGCAACGAGCAGTACTTC
.,12,TRBJ2-1,TRBV27,.,CASSQRGNEQFF,TGTGCCAGCAGCCAAAGGGGGAATGAGCAGTTCTTC
once,9,TRBJ2-7,TRBV6-6,.,CARRDEQYF,TGTGCCAGACGGGACGAGCAGTACTTC
.,16,TRBJ2-7,TRBV27,.,CATSEFTGALSYEQYF,TGTGCCACGAGCGAATTTACGGGAGCCCTATCCTACGAGCAGTACTTC
.,17,TRBJ1-1,TRBV5-6,TRBD1,CASSFPGQGGIWTEAFF,TGTGCCAGCAGCTTCCCGGGACAGGGCGGGATTTGGACTGAAGCTTTCTTT
.,16,TRBJ1-5,TRBV2,TRBD1,CASTRRGGSGNQPQHF,TGTGCCAGCACCCGAAGAGGGGGCTCGGGCAATCAGCCCCAGCATTTT
.,14,TRBJ2-7,TRBV28,TRBD1,CASSLGDSSYEQYF,TGTGCCAGCAGTTTAGGGGACAGCTCCTACGAGCAGTACTTC
.,16,TRBJ2-7,TRBV5-1,TRBD1,CASRDVSAGTGVVQYF,TGCGCCAGCAGGGACGTTTCCGCCGGGACAGGGGTGGTGCAGTACTTC
.,16,TRBJ2-7,TRBV5-1,.,CASSLSVNRVGDEQYF,TGCGCCAGCAGCTTGTCCGTGAATCGAGTCGGGGACGAGCAGTACTTC